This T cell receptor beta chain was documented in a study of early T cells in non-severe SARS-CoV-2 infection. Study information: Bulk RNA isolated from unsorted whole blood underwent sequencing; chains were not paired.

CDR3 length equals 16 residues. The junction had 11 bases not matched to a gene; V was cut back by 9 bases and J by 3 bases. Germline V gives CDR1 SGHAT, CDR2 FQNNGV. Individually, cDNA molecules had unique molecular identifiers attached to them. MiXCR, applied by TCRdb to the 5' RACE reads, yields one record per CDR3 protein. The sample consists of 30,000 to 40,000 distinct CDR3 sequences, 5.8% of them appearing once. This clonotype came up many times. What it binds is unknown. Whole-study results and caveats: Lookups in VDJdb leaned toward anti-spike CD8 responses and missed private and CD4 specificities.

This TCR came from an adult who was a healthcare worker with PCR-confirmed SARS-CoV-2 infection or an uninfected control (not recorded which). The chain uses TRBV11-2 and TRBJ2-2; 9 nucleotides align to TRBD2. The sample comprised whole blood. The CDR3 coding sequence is TGTGCCAGTGCCCATGTAGCGGGAGCGGACACCGGGGAGCTGTTTTTT. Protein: CASAHVAGADTGELFF.